This T cell receptor beta chain was obtained from a study of beta chain features in type 1 diabetes. Study background: Across every sample, about 110 million sorted cells were examined in total.

Averaging about 116 mL, one heparinised blood draw came from each individual donor. The sequenced template was cDNA made from the entire isolated RNA. Sequencing was performed with immunoSEQ multiplex PCR; in TCRdb, only in-frame clones are kept and a portion is missing. The sample lists roughly 350,000 clones, roughly a tenth occurring once. This clone was counted at least ten times. Its antigen is unknown. Germline-derived CDR1 and CDR2 are MNHNY and SVGAGI (reference sequence). The J segment lost 2 bases and the V segment lost 7 bases, leaving 11 bases of the junction unmatched. This CDR3 is built from 16 residues. Regarding the study as a whole: Shorter TCRB CDR3s, moderately but significantly so, were found in Type 1 diabetes patients in all four CD4+ subsets.

The rearrangement uses TRBV6-6 and TRBJ2-3, with 8 bases identical to TRBD2. The specimen sequenced was central memory CD4+ T cells from blood. This receptor was identified in a man younger than 40 with type 1 diabetes. The CDR3 DNA follows: TGTGCCAGCACCTCGGGATTAGCGGGACTCACAGATACGCAGTATTTT. Its protein is CASTSGLAGLTDTQYF.